This T cell receptor beta chain was identified during a study of T cell responses to AZD1222 COVID-19 vaccine. Study-level information: Analyses pooled second doses at about 4 or about 12 weeks. Study findings and constraints: The donors showed a predominance of white British ancestry and of females, with possible underestimation of clonal diversity. As reported, nearly half of all spike-specific TCRs target variant regions that are unmutated. The study found vaccine-associated CD4 TCRs spanning spike, dominant at 160-218 and 743-854.

The table lists this clone with a count of one. The antigen is undetermined. CDR1 is SGHRS and CDR2 is YFSETQ in the germline V gene. Losses at the gene ends were 3 bases for V and 2 bases for J; bases not matched to a gene: 10. This CDR3 region has 16 residues. The assay was immunoSEQ multiplex PCR, and TCRdb's table has in-frame clones only and misses some. This table holds about 140,000 clones, just under 95% found once. This TCR was sampled from an adult in good health. This chain uses TRBV5-1 with TRBJ2-7, with 8 bases lining up with TRBD2. Here the sequenced sample was peripheral blood, taken on day 0 of AZD1222 vaccination. CDR3 sequence reads: CASSSPPGRVPYEQYF. The CDR3 DNA sequence: TGCGCCAGCAGCTCCCCCCCCGGGAGGGTCCCCTACGAGCAGTACTTC.